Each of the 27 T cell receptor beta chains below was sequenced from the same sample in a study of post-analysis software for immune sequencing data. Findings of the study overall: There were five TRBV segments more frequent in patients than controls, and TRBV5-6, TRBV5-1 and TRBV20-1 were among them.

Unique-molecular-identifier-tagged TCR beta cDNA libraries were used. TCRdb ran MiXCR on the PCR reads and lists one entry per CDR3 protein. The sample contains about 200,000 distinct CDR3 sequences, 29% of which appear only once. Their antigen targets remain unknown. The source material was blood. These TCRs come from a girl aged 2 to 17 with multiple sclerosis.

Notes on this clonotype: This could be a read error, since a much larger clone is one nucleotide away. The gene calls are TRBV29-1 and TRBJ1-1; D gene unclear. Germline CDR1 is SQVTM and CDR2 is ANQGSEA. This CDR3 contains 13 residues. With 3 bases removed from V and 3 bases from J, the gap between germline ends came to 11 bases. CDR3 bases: TGCAGCGTTGACAGCCGGGTCGACACTGAAGCTTTCTTT. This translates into CSVDSRVDTEAFF.

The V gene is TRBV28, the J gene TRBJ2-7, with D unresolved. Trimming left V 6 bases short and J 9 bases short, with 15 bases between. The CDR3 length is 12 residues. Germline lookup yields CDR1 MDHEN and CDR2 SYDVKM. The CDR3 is CASSLTGLGQYF. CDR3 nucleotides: TGTGCCAGCAGCCTGACGGGTCTTGGGCAGTACTTC. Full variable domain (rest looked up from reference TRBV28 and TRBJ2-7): DVKVTQSSRYLVKRTGEKVFLECVQDMDHENMFWYRQDPGLGLRLIYFSYDVKMKEKGDIPEGYSVSREKKERFSLILESASTNQTSMYLCASSLTGLGQYFGPGTRLTVT.

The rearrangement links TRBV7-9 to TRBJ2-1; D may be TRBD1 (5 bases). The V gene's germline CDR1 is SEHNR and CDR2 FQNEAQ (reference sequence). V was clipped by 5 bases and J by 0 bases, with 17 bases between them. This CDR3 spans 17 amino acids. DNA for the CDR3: TGTGCCAGCAGCCTAAACCCGGACACCACCTCCTACAATGAGCAGTTCTTC. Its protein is CASSLNPDTTSYNEQFF.

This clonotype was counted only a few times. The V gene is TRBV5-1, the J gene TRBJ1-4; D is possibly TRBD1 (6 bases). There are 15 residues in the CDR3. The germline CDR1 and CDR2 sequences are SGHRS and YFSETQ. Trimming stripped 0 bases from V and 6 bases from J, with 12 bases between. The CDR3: CASSLEAGVDEKLFF. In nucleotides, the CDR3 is TGCGCCAGCAGCTTGGAGGCAGGGGTGGATGAAAAACTGTTTTTT.

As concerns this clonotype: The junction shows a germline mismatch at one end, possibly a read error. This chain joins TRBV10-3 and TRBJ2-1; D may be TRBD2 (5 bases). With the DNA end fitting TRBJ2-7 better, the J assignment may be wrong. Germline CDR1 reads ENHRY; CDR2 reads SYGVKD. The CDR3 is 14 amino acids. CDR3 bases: TGTACCATCAGTGCCAGCGGCTCCTACAATGAGCAGTACTTC. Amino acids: CTISASGSYNEQYF.

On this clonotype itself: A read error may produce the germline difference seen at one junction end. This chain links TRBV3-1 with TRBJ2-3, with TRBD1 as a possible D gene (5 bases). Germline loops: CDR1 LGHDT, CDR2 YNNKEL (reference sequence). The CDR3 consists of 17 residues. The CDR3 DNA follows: TGTACCAGCAGCCAAGGGGTTACGGCCACCCGAGTAGATACGCAGTATTTT. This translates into CTSSQGVTATRVDTQYF.

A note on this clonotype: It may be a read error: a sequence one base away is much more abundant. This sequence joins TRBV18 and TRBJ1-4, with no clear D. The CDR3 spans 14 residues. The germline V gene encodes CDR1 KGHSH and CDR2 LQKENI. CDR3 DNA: TGTGCCAGCTCACCACGAGACACCAATGAAGAACTGTTTTTT. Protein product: CASSPRDTNEELFF. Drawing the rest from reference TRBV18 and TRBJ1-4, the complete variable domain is NAGVMQNPRHLVRRRGQEARLRCSPMKGHSHVYWYRQLPEEGLKFMVYLQKENIIDESGMPKERFSAEFPKEGPSILRIQQVVRGDSAAYFCASSPRDTNEELFFGSGTQLSVL.

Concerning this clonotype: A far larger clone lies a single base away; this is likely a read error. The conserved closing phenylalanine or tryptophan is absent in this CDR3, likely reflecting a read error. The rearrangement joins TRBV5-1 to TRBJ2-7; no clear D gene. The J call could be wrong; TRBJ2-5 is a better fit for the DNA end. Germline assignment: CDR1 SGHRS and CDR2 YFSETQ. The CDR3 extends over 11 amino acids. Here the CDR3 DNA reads TGCGCCAGCAGCTTAAAAGAGACCCAGTACCTC. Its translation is CASSLKETQYL.

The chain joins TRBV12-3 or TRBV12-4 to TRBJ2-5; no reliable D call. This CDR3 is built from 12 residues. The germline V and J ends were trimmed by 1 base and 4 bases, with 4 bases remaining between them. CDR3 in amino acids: CASSLGAETQYF. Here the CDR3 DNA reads TGTGCCAGCAGTTTAGGGGCAGAGACCCAGTACTTC.

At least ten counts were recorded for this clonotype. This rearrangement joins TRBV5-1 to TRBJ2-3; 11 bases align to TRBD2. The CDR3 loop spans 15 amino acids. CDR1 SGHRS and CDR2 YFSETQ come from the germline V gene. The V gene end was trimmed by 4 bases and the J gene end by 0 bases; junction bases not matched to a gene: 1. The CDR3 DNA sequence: TGCGCCAGCAGCCGACTAGCGGGAAGCACAGATACGCAGTATTTT. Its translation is CASSRLAGSTDTQYF. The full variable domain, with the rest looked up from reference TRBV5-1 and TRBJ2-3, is KAGVTQTPRYLIKTRGQQVTLSCSPISGHRSVSWYQQTPGQGLQFLFEYFSETQRNKGNFPGRFSGRQFSNSRSEMNVSTLELGDSALYLCASSRLAGSTDTQYFGPGTRLTVL.

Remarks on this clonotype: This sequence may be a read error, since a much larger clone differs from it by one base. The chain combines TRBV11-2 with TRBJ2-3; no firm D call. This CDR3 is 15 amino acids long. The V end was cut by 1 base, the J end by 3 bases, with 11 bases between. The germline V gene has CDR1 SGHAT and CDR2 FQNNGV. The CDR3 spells CASSLAGSPTDTQYF. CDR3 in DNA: TGTGCCAGCAGCTTAGCTGGATCGCCTACAGATACGCAGTATTTT.

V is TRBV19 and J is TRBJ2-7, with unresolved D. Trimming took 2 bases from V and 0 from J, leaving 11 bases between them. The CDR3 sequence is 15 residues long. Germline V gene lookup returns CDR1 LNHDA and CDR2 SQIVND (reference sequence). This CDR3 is CASSIKGGPSYEQYF. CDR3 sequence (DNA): TGTGCCAGTAGTATAAAGGGTGGACCCTCCTACGAGCAGTACTTC. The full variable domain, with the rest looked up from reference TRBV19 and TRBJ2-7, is DGGITQSPKYLFRKEGQNVTLSCEQNLNHDAMYWYRQDPGQGLRLIYYSQIVNDFQKGDIAEGYSVSREKKESFPLTVTSAQKNPTAFYLCASSIKGGPSYEQYFGPGTRLTVT.

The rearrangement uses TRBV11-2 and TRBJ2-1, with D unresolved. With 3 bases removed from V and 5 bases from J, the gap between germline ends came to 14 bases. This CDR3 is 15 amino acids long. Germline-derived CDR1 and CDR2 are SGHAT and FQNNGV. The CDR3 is CASSLITTGDNEQFF. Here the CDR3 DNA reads TGTGCCAGCAGCTTGATAACGACGGGCGACAATGAGCAGTTCTTC.

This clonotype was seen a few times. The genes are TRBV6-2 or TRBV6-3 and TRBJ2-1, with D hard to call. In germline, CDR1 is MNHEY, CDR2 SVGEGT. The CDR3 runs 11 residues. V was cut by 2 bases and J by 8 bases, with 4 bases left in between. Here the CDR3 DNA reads TGTGCCAGCAGTTACCTCGATGAGCAGTTCTTC. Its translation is CASSYLDEQFF.

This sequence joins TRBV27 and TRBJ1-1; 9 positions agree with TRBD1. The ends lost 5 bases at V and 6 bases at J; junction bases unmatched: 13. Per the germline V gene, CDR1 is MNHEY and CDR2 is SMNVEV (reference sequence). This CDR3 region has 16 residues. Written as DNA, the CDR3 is TGTGCCAGCAGTCCCTTACCTGGACAGGGGATTGCTGAAGCTTTCTTT. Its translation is CASSPLPGQGIAEAFF.

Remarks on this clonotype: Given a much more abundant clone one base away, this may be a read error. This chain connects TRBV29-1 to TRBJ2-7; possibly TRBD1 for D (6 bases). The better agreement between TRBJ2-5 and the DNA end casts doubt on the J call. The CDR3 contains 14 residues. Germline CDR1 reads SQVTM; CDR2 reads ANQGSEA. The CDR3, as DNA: TGCAGCTCGCCATCGGGACAATCGAGAGGGACCCAGTACTTC. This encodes CSSPSGQSRGTQYF.

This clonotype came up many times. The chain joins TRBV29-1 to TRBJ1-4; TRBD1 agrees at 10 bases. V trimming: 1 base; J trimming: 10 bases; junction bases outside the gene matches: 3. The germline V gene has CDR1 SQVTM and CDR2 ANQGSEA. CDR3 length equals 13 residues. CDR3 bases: TGCAGCGTTGAAGCTGGACAGGGGGGAAAACTGTTTTTT. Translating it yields CSVEAGQGGKLFF. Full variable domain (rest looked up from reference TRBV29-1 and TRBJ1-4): SAVISQKPSRDICQRGTSLTIQCQVDSQVTMMFWYRQQPGQSLTLIATANQGSEATYESGFVIDKFPISRPNLTFSTLTVSNMSPEDSSIYLCSVEAGQGGKLFFGSGTQLSVL.

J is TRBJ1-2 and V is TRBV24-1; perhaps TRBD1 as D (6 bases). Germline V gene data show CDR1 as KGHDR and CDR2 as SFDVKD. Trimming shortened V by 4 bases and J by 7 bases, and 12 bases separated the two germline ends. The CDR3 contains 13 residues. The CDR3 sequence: CATSDETGLGYTF. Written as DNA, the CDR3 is TGTGCCACCAGTGACGAGACAGGTCTTGGCTACACCTTC.

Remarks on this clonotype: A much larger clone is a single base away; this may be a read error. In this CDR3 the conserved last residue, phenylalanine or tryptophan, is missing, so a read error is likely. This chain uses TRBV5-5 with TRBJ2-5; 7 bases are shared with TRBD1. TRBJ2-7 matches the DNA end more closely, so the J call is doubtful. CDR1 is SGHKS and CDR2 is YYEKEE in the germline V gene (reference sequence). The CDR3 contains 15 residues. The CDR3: CASRVAGTEYYEQYL. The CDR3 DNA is TGTGCCAGCAGAGTAGCCGGGACAGAATACTACGAGCAGTACCTC.

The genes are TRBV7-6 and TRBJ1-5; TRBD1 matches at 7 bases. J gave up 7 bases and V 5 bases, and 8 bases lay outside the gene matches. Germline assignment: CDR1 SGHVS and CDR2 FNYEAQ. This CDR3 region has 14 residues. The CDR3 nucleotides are TGTGCCAGCAGCGGAGAGGCAGGGGGACAGCCCCAGCATTTT. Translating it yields CASSGEAGGQPQHF. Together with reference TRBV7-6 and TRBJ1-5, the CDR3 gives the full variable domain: GAGVSQSPRYKVTKRGQDVALRCDPISGHVSLYWYRQALGQGPEFLTYFNYEAQQDKSGLPNDRFSAERPEGSISTLTIQRTEQRDSAMYRCASSGEAGGQPQHFGDGTRLSIL.

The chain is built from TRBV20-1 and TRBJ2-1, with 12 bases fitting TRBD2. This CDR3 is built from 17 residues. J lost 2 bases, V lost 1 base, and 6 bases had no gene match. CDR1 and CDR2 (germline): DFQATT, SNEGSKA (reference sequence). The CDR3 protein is CSARVASGGAAYNEQFF. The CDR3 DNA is TGCAGTGCTAGAGTCGCTAGCGGGGGGGCGGCCTACAATGAGCAGTTCTTC.

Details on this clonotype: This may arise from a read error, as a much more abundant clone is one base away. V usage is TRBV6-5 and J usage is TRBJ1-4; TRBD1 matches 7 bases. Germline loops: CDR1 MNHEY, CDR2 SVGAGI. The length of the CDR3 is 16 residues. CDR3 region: CAGSYGWDSINEKLFF. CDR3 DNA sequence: TGTGCCGGCAGTTACGGATGGGACAGCATCAATGAAAAACTGTTTTTT.

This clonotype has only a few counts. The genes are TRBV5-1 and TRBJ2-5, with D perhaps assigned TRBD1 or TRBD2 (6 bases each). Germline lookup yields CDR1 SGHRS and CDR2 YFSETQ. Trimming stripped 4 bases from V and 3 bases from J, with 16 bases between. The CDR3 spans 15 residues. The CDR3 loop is CASSRDAGEEETQYF. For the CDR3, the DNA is TGCGCCAGCAGCCGAGATGCAGGGGAGGAAGAGACCCAGTACTTC.

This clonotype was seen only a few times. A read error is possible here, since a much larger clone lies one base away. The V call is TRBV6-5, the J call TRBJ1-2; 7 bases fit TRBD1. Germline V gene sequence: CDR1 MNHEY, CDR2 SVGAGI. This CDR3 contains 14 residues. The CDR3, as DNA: TGTGCCAGCAGTTACCCAAGGGACAGCTATGGCCACACCTTC. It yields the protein CASSYPRDSYGHTF.

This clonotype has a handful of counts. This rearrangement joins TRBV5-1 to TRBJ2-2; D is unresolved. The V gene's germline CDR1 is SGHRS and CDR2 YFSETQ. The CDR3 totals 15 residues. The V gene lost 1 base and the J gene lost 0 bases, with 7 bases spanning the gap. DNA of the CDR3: TGCGCCAGCAGCTTGACCCAGGCGAACACCGGGGAGCTGTTTTTT. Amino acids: CASSLTQANTGELFF.

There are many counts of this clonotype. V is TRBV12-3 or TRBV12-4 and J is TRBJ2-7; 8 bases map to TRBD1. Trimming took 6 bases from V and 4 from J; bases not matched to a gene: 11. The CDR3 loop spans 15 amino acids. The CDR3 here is CASRGGQGSVYEQYF. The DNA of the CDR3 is TGTGCCAGCAGGGGTGGACAGGGATCTGTGTACGAGCAGTACTTC.

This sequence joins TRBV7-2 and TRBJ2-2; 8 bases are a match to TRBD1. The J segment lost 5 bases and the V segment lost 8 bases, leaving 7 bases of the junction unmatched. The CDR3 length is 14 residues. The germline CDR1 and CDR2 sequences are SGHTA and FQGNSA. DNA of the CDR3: TGTGCCAGCGGACAAGGACAGGGAACCGGGGAGCTGTTTTTT. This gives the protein CASGQGQGTGELFF. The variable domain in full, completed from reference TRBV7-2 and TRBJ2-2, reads GAGVSQSPSNKVTEKGKDVELRCDPISGHTALYWYRQSLGQGLEFLIYFQGNSAPDKSGLPSDRFSAERTGGSVSTLTIQRTQQEDSAVYLCASGQGQGTGELFFGEGSRLTVL.